The T cell receptor beta chain described here comes from a study of response to subunit inactivated influenza vaccine. TCRdb re-derived calls from the RT-PCR reads in MiXCR, one entry per CDR3 protein. The table shows around 520,000 distinct CDR3 sequences, with about 25% occurring only once. V was shortened by 1 base and J by 1 base, with 17 bases between the two germline ends. The germline gives CDR1 DFQATT, CDR2 SNEGSKA (reference sequence). The CDR3 length is 16 residues. This clonotype was observed a handful of times. The receptor's source is a man aged 50-59 years who received an inactivated influenza vaccine. The V and J genes are TRBV20-1 and TRBJ2-7; perhaps D is TRBD1 or TRBD2 (5 bases each). The material sequenced was CD4+ T cells sorted from PBMCs, taken about 5 days after vaccination. CDR3 sequence: CSARGGAGTDSYEQYF. The CDR3 DNA sequence: TGCAGTGCTAGAGGTGGGGCCGGGACGGATTCCTACGAGCAGTACTTC.